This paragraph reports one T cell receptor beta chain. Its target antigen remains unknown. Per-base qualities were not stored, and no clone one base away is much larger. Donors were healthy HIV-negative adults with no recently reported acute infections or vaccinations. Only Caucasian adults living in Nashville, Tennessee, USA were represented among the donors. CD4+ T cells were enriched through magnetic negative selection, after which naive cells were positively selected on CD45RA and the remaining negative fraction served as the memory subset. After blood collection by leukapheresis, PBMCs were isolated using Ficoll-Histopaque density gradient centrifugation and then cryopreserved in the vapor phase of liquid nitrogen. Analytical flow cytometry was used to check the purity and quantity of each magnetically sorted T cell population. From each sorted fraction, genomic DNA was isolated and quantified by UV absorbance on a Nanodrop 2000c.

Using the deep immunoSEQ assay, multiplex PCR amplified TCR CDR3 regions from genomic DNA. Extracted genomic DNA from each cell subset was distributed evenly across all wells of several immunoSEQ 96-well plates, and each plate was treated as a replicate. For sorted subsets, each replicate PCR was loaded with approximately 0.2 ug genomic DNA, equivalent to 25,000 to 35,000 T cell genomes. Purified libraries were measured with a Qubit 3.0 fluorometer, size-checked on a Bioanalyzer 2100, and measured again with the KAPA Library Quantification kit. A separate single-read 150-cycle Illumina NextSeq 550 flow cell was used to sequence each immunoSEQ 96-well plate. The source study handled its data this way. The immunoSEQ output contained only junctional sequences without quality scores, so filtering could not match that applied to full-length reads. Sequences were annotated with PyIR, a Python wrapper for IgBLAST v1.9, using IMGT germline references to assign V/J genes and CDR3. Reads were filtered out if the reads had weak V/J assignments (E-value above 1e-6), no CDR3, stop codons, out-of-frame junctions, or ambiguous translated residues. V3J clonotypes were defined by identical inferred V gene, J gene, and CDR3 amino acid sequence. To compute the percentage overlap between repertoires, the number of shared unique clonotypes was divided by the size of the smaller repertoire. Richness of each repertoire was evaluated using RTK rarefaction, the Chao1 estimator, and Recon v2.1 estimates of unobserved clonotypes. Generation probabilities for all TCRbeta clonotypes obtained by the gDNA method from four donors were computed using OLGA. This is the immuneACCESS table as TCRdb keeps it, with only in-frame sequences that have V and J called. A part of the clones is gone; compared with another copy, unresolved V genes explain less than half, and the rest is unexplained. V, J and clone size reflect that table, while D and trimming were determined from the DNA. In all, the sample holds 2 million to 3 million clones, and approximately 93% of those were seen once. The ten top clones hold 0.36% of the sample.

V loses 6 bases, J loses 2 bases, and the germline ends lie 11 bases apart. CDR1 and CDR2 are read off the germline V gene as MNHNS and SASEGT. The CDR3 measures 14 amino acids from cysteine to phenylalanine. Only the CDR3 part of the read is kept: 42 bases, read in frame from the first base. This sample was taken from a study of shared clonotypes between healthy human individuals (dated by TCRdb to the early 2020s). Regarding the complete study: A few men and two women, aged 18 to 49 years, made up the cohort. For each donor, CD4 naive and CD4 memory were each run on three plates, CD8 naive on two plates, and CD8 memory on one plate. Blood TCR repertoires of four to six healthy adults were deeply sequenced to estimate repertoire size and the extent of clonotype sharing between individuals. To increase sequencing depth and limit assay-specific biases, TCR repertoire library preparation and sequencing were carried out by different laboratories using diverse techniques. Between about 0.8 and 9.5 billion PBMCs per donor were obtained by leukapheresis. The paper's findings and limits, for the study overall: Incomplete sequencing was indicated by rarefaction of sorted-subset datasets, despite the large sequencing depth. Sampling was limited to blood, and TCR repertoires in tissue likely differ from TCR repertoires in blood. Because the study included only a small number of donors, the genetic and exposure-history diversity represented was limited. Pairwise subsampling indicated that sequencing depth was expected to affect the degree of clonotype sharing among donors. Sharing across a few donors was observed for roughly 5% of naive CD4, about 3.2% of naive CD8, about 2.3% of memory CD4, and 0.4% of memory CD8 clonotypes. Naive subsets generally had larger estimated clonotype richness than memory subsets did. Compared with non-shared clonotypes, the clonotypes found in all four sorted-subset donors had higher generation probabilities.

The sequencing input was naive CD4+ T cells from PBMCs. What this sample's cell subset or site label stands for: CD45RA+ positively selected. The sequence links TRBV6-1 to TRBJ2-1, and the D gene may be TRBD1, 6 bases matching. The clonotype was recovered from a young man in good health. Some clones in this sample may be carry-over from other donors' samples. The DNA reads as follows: TGTGCCAGCAGGAACAGGGACCCCTACAATGAGCAGTTCTTC. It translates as CASRNRDPYNEQFF.